This T cell receptor (beta chain) was obtained from a study of cytomegalovirus exposure and HLA in healthy donors. On this clone itself: Its antigen is unknown.

A multiplex PCR was run with 60 Vbeta primers and 13 Jbeta primers. Authors' processing steps: Later work found 80 million to 85 million unique TCR beta chains, with about 10 million shared. Libraries were prepared by immunoSEQ multiplex PCR; TCRdb keeps only in-frame clonotypes and omits some of them. Clonal size and the V and J genes are those of that table, whereas D and trimming came from the DNA. The sample yields about 150,000 clones, 64% seen once. The J segment lost 6 bases and the V segment lost 6 bases, leaving 7 bases of the junction unmatched. Germline assignment: CDR1 SGHRS and CDR2 YFSETQ. This CDR3 contains 13 residues. General study points: As confirmed in vitro, a few CMV-associated chains were specific for CMV antigens. In a later analysis, TCR beta V- and J-gene trimming showed a link to a missense DCLRE1C variant.

This receptor was obtained from a woman aged 30 to 39 in good health and CMV-seropositive. Specimen: PBMCs. The chain links TRBV5-1 to TRBJ2-7, with 9 bases identical to TRBD1. CDR3 residues: CASKEQGAREQYF. The CDR3 nucleotides are TGCGCCAGCAAAGAACAGGGGGCGCGCGAGCAGTACTTC.